This T cell receptor (beta chain) was captured in a study of shared clonotypes between healthy human individuals (dated by TCRdb to the early 2020s). About the full investigation: A few men and two women, aged 18 to 49 years, made up the cohort. To estimate repertoire size and how much clonotypes are shared between individuals, the study performed deep sequencing of blood TCR repertoires from roughly five healthy adults. Different laboratories and diverse techniques were used to prepare libraries and sequence TCR repertoires, to increase sequencing depth and limit assay-specific biases. Per donor, three plates each were used for CD4 naive and CD4 memory, two for CD8 naive, and one for CD8 memory. Per donor, leukapheresis produced somewhere between about 0.94 and 9.5 billion PBMCs.

Using the deep immunoSEQ assay, multiplex PCR amplified TCR CDR3 regions from genomic DNA. For each cell subset, the extracted genomic DNA was distributed evenly across all wells of several immunoSEQ 96-well plates, and each plate served as one replicate. For sorted subsets, 150 to 200 ng genomic DNA, equal to about 30,000 T cell genomes, was loaded into each replicate PCR. The purified libraries were quantified using a Qubit 3.0 fluorometer, sized with a Bioanalyzer 2100, and then quantified again using the KAPA Library Quantification kit. A separate single-read 150-cycle Illumina NextSeq 550 flow cell was used to sequence each immunoSEQ 96-well plate. The paper's processing steps were these. Because only junctional sequences without quality scores were contained in the immunoSEQ output, filtering matching that applied to full-length reads could not be performed. To assign V/J genes and CDR3, sequences were annotated using PyIR, a Python wrapper for IgBLAST v1.9, with IMGT germline references. Any read was removed if the V/J assignment was weak (E-value above 1e-6), the CDR3 was missing, or the read contained stop codons, out-of-frame junctions, or ambiguous translated residues. V3J clonotypes were defined by identical inferred V gene, J gene, and CDR3 amino acid sequence. Percentage overlap between repertoires was computed as shared unique clonotypes divided by the size of the smaller repertoire. Three approaches were used to assess repertoire richness: RTK rarefaction, the Chao1 estimator, and Recon v2.1 estimates of unobserved clonotypes. Generation probabilities for all TCRbeta clonotypes obtained by the gDNA method from a few donors were computed using OLGA. Drawn from immuneACCESS, this table holds only the in-frame rearrangements with V and J called that TCRdb kept. Clones are partly lost; checked studies trace under half to an unresolved V gene and leave the rest unexplained. The V and J calls and the clone size are those of that table, but D and trimming were determined from the DNA. The sample includes more than 1 million clones, with 75% to 80% observed a single time. The top ten clones comprise 0.52% of the sample.

Of note for this clone: Its antigen is still unknown. Base qualities are not at hand, and no much larger clone is one base apart. This same CDR3 is encoded by further DNA sequences in the sample.

Donors were healthy HIV-negative adults with no recently reported acute infections or vaccinations. All donors were Caucasian adults living in Nashville, Tennessee, USA. CD4+ T cells were enriched through magnetic negative selection, after which naive cells were positively selected on CD45RA and the remaining negative fraction served as the memory subset. Blood was obtained by leukapheresis, after which PBMCs were separated by Ficoll-Histopaque density gradient centrifugation and cryopreserved in liquid nitrogen vapor phase. Analytical flow cytometry was used to check the purity and quantity of every magnetically sorted T cell population. From each sorted fraction, genomic DNA was isolated and quantified by UV absorbance on a Nanodrop 2000c. The paper as a whole reports these results and caveats: About 5% of naive CD4, around 3.6% of naive CD8, approximately 2.2% of memory CD4, and 0.35% to 0.5% of memory CD8 clonotypes were shared across a few donors. Compared with non-shared clonotypes, the clonotypes found in all four sorted-subset donors had higher generation probabilities. Sampling was restricted to blood, and TCR repertoires in tissues likely differ from the TCR repertoires found in blood. Based on pairwise subsampling, the degree of clonotype sharing among donors was expected to be affected by sequencing depth. Even with the large sequencing depth, rarefaction of the sorted-subset datasets indicated that sequencing was incomplete. Naive subsets generally had larger estimated clonotype richness than memory subsets did. The small number of donors limited the genetic and exposure-history diversity represented.

V is pruned by 3 bases and J by 1 base, leaving 2 bases of the junction without a gene match. Sequences SGHDT (CDR1) and YYEEEE (CDR2) are obtained from the germline V gene. Taken from cysteine to phenylalanine, the CDR3 has 15 residues. This entry keeps only the CDR3 DNA: 45 bases, framed from base 1. This TCR was sampled from a man younger than 35 in good health. Some clones in this sample may be carry-over from other donors' samples. The chain was built from TRBV5-6 and TRBJ2-1; the central 9 bases match TRBD2. Sequencing used memory CD4+ T cells from PBMCs. The sample's cell subset or site label, in plain terms: CD45RA-negative fraction. The DNA reads as follows: TGTGCCAGCAGCTATAGCGGGAGTTCCTACAATGAGCAGTTCTTC. This yields the protein CASSYSGSSYNEQFF.